This T cell receptor beta chain was identified in a study of technical replicates of blood from several donors. Germline V gene data show CDR1 as MNHEY and CDR2 as SVGAGI. The length of the CDR3 is 13 residues. V lost 6 bases to trimming and J lost 4 bases, with 12 bases between them. The data were produced by immunoSEQ multiplex PCR, yet TCRdb's version contains in-frame clones alone and is incomplete. The repertoire holds 87,000 or so clones, 95% seen once, with more than 0.3% in the top ten. Sequencing was done on a sample of T cells isolated from PBMCs. This TCR was recovered from a human donor in good health. The J gene is TRBJ1-1, the V gene TRBV6-5; D is unclear. The CDR3 is CASRLGGGTEAFF. The CDR3 DNA is TGTGCCAGCAGACTAGGAGGCGGCACTGAAGCTTTCTTT.